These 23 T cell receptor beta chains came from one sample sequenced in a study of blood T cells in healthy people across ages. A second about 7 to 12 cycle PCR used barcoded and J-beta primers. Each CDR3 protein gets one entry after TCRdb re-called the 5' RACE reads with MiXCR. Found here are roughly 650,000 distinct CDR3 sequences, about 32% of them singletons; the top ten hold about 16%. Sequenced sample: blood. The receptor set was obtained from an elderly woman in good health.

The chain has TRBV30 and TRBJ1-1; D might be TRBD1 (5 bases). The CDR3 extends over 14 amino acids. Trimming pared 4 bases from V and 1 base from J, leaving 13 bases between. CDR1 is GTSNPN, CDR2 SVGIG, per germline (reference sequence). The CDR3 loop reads CAWNSGLSNTEAFF. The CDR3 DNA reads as TGTGCCTGGAACTCGGGACTCTCGAACACTGAAGCTTTCTTT. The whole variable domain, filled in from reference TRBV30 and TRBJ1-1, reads SQTIHQWPATLVQPVGSPLSLECTVEGTSNPNLYWYRQAAGRGLQLLFYSVGIGQISSEVPQNLSASRPQDRQFILSSKKLLLSDSGFYLCAWNSGLSNTEAFFGQGTRLTVV.

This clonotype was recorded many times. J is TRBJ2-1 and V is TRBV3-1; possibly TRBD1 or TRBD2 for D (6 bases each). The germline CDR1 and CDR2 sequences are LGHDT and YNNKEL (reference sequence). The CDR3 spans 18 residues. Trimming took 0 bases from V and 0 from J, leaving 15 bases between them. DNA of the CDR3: TGTGCCAGCAGCCAAGATGGTCATCCGGGGGCCTCCTACAATGAGCAGTTCTTC. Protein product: CASSQDGHPGASYNEQFF.

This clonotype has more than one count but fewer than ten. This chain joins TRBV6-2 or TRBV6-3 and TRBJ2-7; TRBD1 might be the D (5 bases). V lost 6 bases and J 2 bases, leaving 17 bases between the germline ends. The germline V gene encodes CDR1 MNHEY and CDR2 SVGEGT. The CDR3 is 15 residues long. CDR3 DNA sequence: TGTGCCAGCAGCCCCCGTCACAGGAAGGCCTACGAGCAGTACTTC. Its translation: CASSPRHRKAYEQYF.

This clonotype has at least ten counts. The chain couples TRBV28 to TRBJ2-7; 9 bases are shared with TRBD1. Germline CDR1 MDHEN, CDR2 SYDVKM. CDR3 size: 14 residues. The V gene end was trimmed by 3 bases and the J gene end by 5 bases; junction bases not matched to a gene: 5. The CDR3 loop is CASSFGTGRHEQYF. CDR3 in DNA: TGTGCCAGCAGTTTTGGGACAGGGCGCCACGAGCAGTACTTC.

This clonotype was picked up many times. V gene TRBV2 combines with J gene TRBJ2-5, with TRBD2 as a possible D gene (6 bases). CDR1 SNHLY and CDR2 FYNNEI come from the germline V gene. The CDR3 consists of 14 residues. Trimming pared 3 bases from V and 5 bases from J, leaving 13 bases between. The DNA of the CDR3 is TGTGCCAGCAGTGATGGAGGGAACGGGGAGACCCAGTACTTC. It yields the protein CASSDGGNGETQYF.

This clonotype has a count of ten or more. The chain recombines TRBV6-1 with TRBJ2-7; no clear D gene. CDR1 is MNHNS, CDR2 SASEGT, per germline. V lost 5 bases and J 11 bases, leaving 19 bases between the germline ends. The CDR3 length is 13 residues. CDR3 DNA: TGTGCCAGCAGTAAGGTGGGCTTCTCTGGGGAGTACTTC. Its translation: CASSKVGFSGEYF.

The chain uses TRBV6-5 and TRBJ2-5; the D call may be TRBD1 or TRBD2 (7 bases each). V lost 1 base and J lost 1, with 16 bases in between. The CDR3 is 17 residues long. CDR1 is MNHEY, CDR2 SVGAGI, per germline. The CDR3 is CASSYLKGAGAQETQYF. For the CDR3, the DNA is TGTGCCAGCAGTTACTTGAAGGGGGCGGGGGCCCAAGAGACCCAGTACTTC.

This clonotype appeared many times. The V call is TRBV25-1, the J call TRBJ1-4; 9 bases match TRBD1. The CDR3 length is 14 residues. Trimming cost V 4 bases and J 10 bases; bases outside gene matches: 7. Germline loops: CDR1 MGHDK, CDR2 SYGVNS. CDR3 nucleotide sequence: TGTGCCAGCAGTGCACAGGGGGCGCAGGGAAAACTGTTTTTT. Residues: CASSAQGAQGKLFF.

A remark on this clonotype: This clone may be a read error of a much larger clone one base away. CDR3 sequence: CAISESTRHPRYF. In DNA form, the CDR3 reads TGTGCCATCAGTGAGTCGACTCGGCATCCGAGGTACTTC. This chain links TRBV10-3 with TRBJ2-5, with D uncertain. Trimming stripped 0 bases from V and 13 bases from J, with 15 bases between. The germline CDR1 and CDR2 sequences are ENHRY and SYGVKD. The CDR3 totals 13 residues.

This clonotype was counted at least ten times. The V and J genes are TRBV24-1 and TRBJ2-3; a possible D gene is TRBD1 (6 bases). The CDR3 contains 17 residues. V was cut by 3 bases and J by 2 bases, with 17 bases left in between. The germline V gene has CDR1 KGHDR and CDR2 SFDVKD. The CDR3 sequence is CATSDRSWGPDTDTQYF. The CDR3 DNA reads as TGTGCCACCAGTGATCGGTCGTGGGGGCCGGACACAGATACGCAGTATTTT.

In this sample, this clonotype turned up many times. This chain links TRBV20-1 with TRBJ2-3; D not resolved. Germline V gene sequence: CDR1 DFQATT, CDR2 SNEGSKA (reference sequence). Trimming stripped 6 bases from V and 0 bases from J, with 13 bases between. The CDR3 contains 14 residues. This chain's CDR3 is CSAQARASTDTQYF. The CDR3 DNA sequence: TGCAGTGCCCAAGCCAGAGCTAGCACAGATACGCAGTATTTT.

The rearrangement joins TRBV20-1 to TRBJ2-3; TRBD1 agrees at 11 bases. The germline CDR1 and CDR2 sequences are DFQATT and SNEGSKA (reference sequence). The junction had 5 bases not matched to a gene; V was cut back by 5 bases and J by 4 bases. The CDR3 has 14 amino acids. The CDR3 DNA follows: TGCAGTGCTTGGACAGGGGGCAGGGCAGATACGCAGTATTTT. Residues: CSAWTGGRADTQYF.

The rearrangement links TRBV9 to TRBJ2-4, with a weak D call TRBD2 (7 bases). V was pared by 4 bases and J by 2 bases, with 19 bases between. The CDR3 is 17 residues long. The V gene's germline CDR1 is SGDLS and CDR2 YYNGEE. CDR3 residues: CASSPEGGAQSKNIQYF. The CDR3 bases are TGTGCCAGCAGCCCGGAGGGGGGGGCTCAGTCCAAAAACATTCAGTACTTC.

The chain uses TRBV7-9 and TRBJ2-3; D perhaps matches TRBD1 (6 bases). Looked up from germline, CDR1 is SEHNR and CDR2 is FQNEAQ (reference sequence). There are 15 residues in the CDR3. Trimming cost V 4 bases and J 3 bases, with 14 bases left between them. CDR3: CASSYRVGWTDTQYF. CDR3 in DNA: TGTGCCAGCAGCTACAGGGTCGGTTGGACAGATACGCAGTATTTT. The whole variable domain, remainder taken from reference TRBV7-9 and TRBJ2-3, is DTGVSQNPRHKITKRGQNVTFRCDPISEHNRLYWYRQTLGQGPEFLTYFQNEAQLEKSRLLSDRFSAERPKGSFSTLEIQRTEQGDSAMYLCASSYRVGWTDTQYFGPGTRLTVL.

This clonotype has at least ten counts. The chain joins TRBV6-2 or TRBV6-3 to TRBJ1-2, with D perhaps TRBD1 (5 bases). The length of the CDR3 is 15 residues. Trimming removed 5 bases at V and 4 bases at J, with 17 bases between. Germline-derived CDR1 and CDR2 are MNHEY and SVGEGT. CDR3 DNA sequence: TGTGCCAGCAGTCTTGAGGGGCAGGCTCTCTATGGCTACACCTTC. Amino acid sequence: CASSLEGQALYGYTF.

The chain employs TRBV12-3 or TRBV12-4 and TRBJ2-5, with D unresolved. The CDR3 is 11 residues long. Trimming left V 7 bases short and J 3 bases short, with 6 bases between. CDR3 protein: CASKKEETQYF. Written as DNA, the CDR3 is TGTGCCAGCAAAAAGGAAGAGACCCAGTACTTC.

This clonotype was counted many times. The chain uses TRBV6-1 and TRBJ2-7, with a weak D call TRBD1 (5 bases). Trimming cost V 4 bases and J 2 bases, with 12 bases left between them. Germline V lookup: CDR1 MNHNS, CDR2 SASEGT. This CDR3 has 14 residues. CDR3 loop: CASSATVLAYEQYF. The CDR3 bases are TGTGCCAGCAGTGCGACAGTCCTAGCCTACGAGCAGTACTTC.

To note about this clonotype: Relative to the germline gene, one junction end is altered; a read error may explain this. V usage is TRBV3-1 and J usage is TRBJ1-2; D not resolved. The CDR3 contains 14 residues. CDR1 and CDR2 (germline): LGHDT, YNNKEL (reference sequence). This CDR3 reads CAGSQDRWSYGYTF. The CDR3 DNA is TGTGCCGGCAGCCAGGATAGGTGGAGCTATGGCTACACCTTC.

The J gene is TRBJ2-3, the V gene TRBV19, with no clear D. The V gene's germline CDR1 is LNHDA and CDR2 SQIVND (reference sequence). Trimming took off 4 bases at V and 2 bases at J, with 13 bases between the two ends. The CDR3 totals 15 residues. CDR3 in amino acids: CASSSRRSFTDTQYF. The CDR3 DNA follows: TGTGCCAGTAGTAGCAGAAGGTCTTTCACAGATACGCAGTATTTT.

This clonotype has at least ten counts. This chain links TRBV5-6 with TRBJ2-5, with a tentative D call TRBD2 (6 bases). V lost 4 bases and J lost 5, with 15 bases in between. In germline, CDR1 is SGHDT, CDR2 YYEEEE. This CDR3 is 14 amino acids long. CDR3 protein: CASSRVWRVETQYF. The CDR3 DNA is TGTGCCAGCAGCCGCGTGTGGAGGGTGGAGACCCAGTACTTC.

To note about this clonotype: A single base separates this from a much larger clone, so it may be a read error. The CDR3, as DNA: TGTGCCAGCAGTTACGTTCAGGGAGGGCCCTGCAATGAGCAGTTCTTC. As protein: CASSYVQGGPCNEQFF. This chain uses TRBV6-2 or TRBV6-3 with TRBJ2-1; 7 positions match TRBD2. CDR3 length: 16 residues. V was clipped by 2 bases and J by 6 bases; unmatched bases: 10. Germline CDR1 MNHEY, CDR2 SVGEGT.

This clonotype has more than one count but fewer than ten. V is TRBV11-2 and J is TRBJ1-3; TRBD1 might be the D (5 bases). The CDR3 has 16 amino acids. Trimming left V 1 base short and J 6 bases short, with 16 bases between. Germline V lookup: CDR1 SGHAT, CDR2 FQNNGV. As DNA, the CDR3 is TGTGCCAGCAGCTTAGTCTTCTGGGGGAGCGCAAACACCATATATTTT. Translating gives CASSLVFWGSANTIYF.

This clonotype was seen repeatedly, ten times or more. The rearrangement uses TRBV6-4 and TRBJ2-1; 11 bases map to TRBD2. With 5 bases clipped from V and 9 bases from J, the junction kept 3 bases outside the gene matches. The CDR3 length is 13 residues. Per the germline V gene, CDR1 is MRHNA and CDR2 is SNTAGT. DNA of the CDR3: TGTGCCAGCAGTTCGCTAGCGGGGGGTGAGCAGTTCTTC. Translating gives CASSSLAGGEQFF.